This TCR beta chain was retrieved from a study of blood T cells in healthy people across ages. Regarding the study as a whole: When one million T cells were used, diversity estimates were thought to be underestimates. Unsorted PBMCs prevented conclusive naive versus antigen-experienced comparison.

This clonotype was observed a handful of times. The target antigen is unknown. The ends lost 5 bases at V and 4 bases at J; junction bases unmatched: 7. CDR3 length: 16 residues. Germline CDR1 and CDR2: MNHEY and SMNVEV (reference sequence). A second PCR of roughly 7 to 11 cycles used a sample-barcoded 5' primer and a J-beta primer mix. MiXCR, run by TCRdb on the 5' RACE reads, gives a single entry per CDR3 protein. This repertoire shows some 1 million distinct CDR3 sequences, 45% found once; its top ten account for approximately 20%. The chain recombines TRBV27 with TRBJ2-1; 11 bases align to TRBD2. This TCR was sampled from a woman aged 55 to 70 in good health. Sequences were obtained from blood. CDR3 residues: CASSPSLAGGYNEQFF. The CDR3 DNA reads as TGTGCCAGCAGTCCGTCATTAGCGGGAGGGTACAATGAGCAGTTCTTC.